Described below is a single TCR beta chain sequence and its context. What it binds is not known. The method was immunoSEQ multiplex PCR; TCRdb's version includes in-frame clones alone and lacks a portion of them. The sample has 90,000 or so clones; approximately 96% are singletons. The approximately 120-subject validation cohort, separate from the approximately 660-subject first cohort, included the donors. This sample stems from a study of cytomegalovirus exposure and HLA in healthy donors. Study-wide results and caveats: Subsequent analysis showed first-cohort TCR clusters tending to co-occur in roughly 130 validation repertoires.

The germline V gene encodes CDR1 LNHDA and CDR2 SQIVND (reference sequence). The junction had 3 bases not matched to a gene; V was cut back by 0 bases and J by 0 bases. This CDR3 spans 17 amino acids. The source material was PBMCs. The chain employs TRBV19 and TRBJ2-1; TRBD2 matches at 9 bases. The sequence was collected from a man in his late teens or twenties in good health and CMV-seronegative. This CDR3 is CASSIEFSGSSYNEQFF. Here the CDR3 DNA reads TGTGCCAGTAGTATAGAGTTTAGCGGGAGCTCCTACAATGAGCAGTTCTTC. The full variable domain, its missing parts supplied by reference TRBV19 and TRBJ2-1, is DGGITQSPKYLFRKEGQNVTLSCEQNLNHDAMYWYRQDPGQGLRLIYYSQIVNDFQKGDIAEGYSVSREKKESFPLTVTSAQKNPTAFYLCASSIEFSGSSYNEQFFGPGTRLTVL.